Sequencing of this T cell receptor beta chain was carried out in a study of OX40 agonist ivuxolimab in advanced cancers. The CDR3 has 15 amino acids. V lost 0 bases, J lost 9 bases, and 17 bases lay in between. Germline V CDR1 and CDR2: MGHRA, YSYEKL. Produced via immunoSEQ multiplex PCR; TCRdb's table is partial and in-frame only. The data hold 70,000 to 80,000 clones, with over 85% observed a single time. This chain links TRBV4-1 with TRBJ1-1, with D perhaps TRBD1 (5 bases). The sequence derives from an adult with an advanced solid tumor such as melanoma, head and neck, liver or kidney cancer. The sample here was CD4+ or CD8+ T cells sorted from blood, taken in a trial of the OX40 agonist ivuxolimab. In DNA form, the CDR3 reads TGCGCCAGCAGCCAAGAAAGTGTGGGGACGGTTAAAGCTTTCTTT. It encodes CASSQESVGTVKAFF.